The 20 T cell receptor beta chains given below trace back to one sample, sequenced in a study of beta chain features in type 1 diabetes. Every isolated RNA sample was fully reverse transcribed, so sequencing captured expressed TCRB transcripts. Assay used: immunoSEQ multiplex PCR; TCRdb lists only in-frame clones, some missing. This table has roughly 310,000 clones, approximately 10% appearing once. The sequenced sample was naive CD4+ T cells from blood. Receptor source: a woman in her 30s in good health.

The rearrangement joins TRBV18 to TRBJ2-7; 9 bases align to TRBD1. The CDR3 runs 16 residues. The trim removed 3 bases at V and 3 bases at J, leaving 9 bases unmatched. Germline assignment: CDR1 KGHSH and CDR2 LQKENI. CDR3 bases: TGTGCCAGCTCACCGGGGACAGGGACGGTAGGCTACGAGCAGTACTTC. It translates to CASSPGTGTVGYEQYF.

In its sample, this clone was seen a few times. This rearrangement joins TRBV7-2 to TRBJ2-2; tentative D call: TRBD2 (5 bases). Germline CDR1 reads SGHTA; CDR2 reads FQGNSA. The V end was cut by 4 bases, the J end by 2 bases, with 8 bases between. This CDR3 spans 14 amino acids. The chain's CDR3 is CASSSPGNTGELFF. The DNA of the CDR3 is TGTGCCAGCAGCTCGCCGGGAAACACCGGGGAGCTGTTTTTT.

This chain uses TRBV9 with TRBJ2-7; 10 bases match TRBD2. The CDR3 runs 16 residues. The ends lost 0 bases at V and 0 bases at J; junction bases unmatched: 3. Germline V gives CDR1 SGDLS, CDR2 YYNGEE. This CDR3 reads CASSVGLAGSSYEQYF. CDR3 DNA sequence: TGTGCCAGCAGCGTAGGACTAGCGGGCAGCTCCTACGAGCAGTACTTC. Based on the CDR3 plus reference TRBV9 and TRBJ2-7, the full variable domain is DSGVTQTPKHLITATGQRVTLRCSPRSGDLSVYWYQQSLDQGLQFLIQYYNGEERAKGNILERFSAQQFPDLHSELNLSSLELGDSALYFCASSVGLAGSSYEQYFGPGTRLTVT.

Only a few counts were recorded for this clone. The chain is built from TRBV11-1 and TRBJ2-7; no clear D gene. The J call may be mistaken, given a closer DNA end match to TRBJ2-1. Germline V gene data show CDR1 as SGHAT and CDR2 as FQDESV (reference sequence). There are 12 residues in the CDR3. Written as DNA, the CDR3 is TGTGCCAGCAGCCCGTATTTCGGGGAGCAGTTCTTC. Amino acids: CASSPYFGEQFF.

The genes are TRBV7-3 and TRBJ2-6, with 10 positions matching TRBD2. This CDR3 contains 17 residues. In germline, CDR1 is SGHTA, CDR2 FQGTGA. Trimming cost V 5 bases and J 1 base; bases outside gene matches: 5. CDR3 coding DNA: TGTGCCAGCAGCCGAGCGGGGGGGGCATCTGGGGCCAACGTCCTGACTTTC. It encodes CASSRAGGASGANVLTF.

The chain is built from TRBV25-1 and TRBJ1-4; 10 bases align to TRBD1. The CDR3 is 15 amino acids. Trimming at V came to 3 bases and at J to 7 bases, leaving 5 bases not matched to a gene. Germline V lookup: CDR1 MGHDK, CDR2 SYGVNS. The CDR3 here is CASSDPGQGLEKLFF. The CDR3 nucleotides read TGTGCCAGCAGTGACCCGGGACAGGGGCTTGAAAAACTGTTTTTT.

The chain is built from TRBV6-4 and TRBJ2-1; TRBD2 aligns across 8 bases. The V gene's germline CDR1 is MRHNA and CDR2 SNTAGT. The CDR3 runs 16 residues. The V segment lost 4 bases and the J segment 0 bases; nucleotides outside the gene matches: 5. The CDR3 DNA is TGTGCCAGCAGTGCCCTAGCGGGTACCTCCTACAATGAGCAGTTCTTC. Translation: CASSALAGTSYNEQFF.

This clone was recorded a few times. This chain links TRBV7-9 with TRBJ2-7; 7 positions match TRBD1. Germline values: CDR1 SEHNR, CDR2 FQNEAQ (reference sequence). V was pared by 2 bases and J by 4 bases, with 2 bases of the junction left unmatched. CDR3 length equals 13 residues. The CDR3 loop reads CASSLSGGYEQYF. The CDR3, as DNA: TGTGCCAGCAGCTTATCAGGGGGTTACGAGCAGTACTTC.

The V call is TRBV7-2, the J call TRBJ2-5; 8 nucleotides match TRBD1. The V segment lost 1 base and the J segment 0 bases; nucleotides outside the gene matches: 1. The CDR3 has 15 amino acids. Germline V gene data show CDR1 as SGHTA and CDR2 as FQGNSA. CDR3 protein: CASSLGDRYQETQYF. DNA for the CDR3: TGTGCCAGCAGCTTAGGGGACAGGTACCAAGAGACCCAGTACTTC.

This CDR3 is CASSPPGLPIGYNEQFF. CDR3 in DNA: TGTGCCAGCTCACCACCCGGACTACCCATTGGCTACAATGAGCAGTTCTTC. This chain connects TRBV18 to TRBJ2-1; the D gene is possibly TRBD2 (6 bases). Germline CDR1 is KGHSH and CDR2 is LQKENI. Trimming removed 0 bases from V and 3 bases from J, with 15 bases in between. The CDR3 sequence is 17 residues long. The full variable domain, in which reference TRBV18 and TRBJ2-1 provide the parts outside the CDR3, is NAGVMQNPRHLVRRRGQEARLRCSPMKGHSHVYWYRQLPEEGLKFMVYLQKENIIDESGMPKERFSAEFPKEGPSILRIQQVVRGDSAAYFCASSPPGLPIGYNEQFFGPGTRLTVL.

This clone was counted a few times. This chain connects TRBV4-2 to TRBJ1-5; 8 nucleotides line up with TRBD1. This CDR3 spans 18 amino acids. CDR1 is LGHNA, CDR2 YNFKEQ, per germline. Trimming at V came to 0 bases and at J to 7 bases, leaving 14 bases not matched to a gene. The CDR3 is CASSQDIGQGLVIQPQHF. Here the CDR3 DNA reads TGTGCCAGCAGCCAAGACATCGGACAGGGTTTGGTGATCCAGCCCCAGCATTTT.

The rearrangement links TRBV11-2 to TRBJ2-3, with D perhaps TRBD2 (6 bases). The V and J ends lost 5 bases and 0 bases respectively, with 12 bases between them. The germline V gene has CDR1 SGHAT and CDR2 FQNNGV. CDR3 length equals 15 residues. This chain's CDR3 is CASSPSRGSTDTQYF. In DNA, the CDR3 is TGTGCCAGCAGCCCGAGCCGGGGGAGCACAGATACGCAGTATTTT. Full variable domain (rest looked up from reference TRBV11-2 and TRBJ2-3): EAGVAQSPRYKIIEKRQSVAFWCNPISGHATLYWYQQILGQGPKLLIQFQNNGVVDDSQLPKDRFSAERLKGVDSTLKIQPAKLEDSAVYLCASSPSRGSTDTQYFGPGTRLTVL.

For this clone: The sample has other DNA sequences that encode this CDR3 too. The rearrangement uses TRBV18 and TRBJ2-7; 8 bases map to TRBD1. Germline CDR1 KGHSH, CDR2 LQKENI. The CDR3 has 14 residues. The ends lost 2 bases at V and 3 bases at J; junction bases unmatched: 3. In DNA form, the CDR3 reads TGTGCCAGCTCACCAGACAGGGGAGGCTACGAGCAGTACTTC. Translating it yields CASSPDRGGYEQYF.

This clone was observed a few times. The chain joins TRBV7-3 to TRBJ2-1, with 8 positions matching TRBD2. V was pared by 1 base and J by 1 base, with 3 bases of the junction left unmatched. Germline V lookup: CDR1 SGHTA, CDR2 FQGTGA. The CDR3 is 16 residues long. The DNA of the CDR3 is TGTGCCAGCAGCTTAAGAGTAGCGGGGTCCTACAATGAGCAGTTCTTC. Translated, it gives CASSLRVAGSYNEQFF.

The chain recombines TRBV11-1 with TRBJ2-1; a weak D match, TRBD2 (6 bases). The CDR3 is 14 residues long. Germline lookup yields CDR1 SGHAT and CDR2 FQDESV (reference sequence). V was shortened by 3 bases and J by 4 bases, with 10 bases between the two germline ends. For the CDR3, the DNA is TGTGCCAGCAGCTTGCGGGAACCTTACAATGAGCAGTTCTTC. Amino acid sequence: CASSLREPYNEQFF. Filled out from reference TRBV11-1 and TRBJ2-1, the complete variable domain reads EAEVAQSPRYKITEKSQAVAFWCDPISGHATLYWYRQILGQGPELLVQFQDESVVDDSQLPKDRFSAERLKGVDSTLKIQPAELGDSAMYLCASSLREPYNEQFFGPGTRLTVL.

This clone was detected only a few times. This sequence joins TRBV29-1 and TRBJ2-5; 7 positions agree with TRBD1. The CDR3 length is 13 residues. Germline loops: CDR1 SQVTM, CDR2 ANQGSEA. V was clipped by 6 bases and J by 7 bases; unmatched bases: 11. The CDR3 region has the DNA TGCAGCGTGGGCACGAATTCAGGGGGGACCCAGTACTTC. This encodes CSVGTNSGGTQYF.

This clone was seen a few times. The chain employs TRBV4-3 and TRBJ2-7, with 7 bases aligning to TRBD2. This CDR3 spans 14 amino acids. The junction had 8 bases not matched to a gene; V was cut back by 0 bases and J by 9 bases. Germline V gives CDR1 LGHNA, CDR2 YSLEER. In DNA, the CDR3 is TGCGCCAGCAGCCAAGATATGGGGGAGGGAGGGCAGTACTTC. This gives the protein CASSQDMGEGGQYF.

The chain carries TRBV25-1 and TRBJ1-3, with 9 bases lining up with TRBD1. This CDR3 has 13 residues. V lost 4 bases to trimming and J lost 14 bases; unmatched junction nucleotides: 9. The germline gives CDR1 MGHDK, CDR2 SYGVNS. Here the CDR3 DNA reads TGTGCCAGCAGTGTCCTGGGACAGGGATCCTTATATTTT. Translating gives CASSVLGQGSLYF.

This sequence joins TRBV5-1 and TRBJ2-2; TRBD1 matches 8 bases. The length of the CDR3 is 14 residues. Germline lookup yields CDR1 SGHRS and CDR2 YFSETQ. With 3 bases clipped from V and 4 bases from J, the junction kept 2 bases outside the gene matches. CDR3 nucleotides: TGCGCCAGCAGCTCGGACAGGGCCACCGGGGAGCTGTTTTTT. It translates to CASSSDRATGELFF.

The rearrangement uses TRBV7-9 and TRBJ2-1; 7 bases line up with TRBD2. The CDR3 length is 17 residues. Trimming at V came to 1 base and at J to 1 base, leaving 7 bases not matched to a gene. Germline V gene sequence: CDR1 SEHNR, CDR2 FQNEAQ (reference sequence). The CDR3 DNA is TGTGCCAGCAGCTTAGAGTGGCAGGGAGGGTCCTACAATGAGCAGTTCTTC. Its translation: CASSLEWQGGSYNEQFF.